The 25 T cell receptor beta chains reported below all come from one sample, sequenced in a study of T cell responses to AZD1222 COVID-19 vaccine. Data came from immunoSEQ multiplex PCR; TCRdb stores just in-frame clones and leaves some out. The table lists fewer than 110,000 clones, 92% of them singletons. Sequenced material: peripheral blood, taken 28 days after the second AZD1222 dose. The receptors were gathered from an adult who received the AZD1222 COVID-19 vaccine.

The chain recombines TRBV7-9 with TRBJ1-1; a weak D match, TRBD1 (6 bases). With 6 bases removed from V and 5 bases from J, the gap between germline ends came to 16 bases. In germline, CDR1 is SEHNR, CDR2 FQNEAQ (reference sequence). The CDR3 runs to 14 residues. The CDR3 reads CASRPGQKLTEAFF. The CDR3 nucleotides are TGTGCCAGCAGGCCGGGACAAAAACTGACTGAAGCTTTCTTT.

The CDR3 DNA reads TGTGCCAGCGGGAAGTACGAGCAGTACTTC. Its protein is CASGKYEQYF. V gene TRBV6-5 combines with J gene TRBJ2-7, with D uncertain. V was shortened by 8 bases and J by 4 bases, with 6 bases between the two germline ends. CDR1 and CDR2 (germline): MNHEY, SVGAGI. The CDR3 loop spans 10 amino acids.

The rearrangement links TRBV2 to TRBJ2-4; D might be TRBD1 or TRBD2, each matching 5 bases. Germline lookup yields CDR1 SNHLY and CDR2 FYNNEI. Trimming left V 3 bases short and J 2 bases short, with 14 bases between. There are 16 residues in the CDR3. The CDR3 DNA follows: TGTGCCAGCAGTGACTCGGGCAGGGAGTCCAAAAACATTCAGTACTTC. Amino acid sequence: CASSDSGRESKNIQYF. Full variable domain (rest looked up from reference TRBV2 and TRBJ2-4): EPEVTQTPSHQVTQMGQEVILRCVPISNHLYFYWYRQILGQKVEFLVSFYNNEISEKSEIFDDQFSVERPDGSNFTLKIRSTKLEDSAMYFCASSDSGRESKNIQYFGAGTRLSVL.

This chain joins TRBV9 and TRBJ2-7, with D perhaps matching TRBD2 (6 bases). Between the trimmed V and J ends, which lost 2 bases and 0 bases, there was a span of 12 bases. The CDR3 contains 15 residues. Germline-derived CDR1 and CDR2 are SGDLS and YYNGEE. The CDR3 is CASSVSGTSSYEQYF. Here the CDR3 DNA reads TGTGCCAGCAGCGTCTCCGGGACTTCCTCCTACGAGCAGTACTTC. The full variable domain, its missing parts supplied by reference TRBV9 and TRBJ2-7, is DSGVTQTPKHLITATGQRVTLRCSPRSGDLSVYWYQQSLDQGLQFLIQYYNGEERAKGNILERFSAQQFPDLHSELNLSSLELGDSALYFCASSVSGTSSYEQYFGPGTRLTVT.

The rearrangement uses TRBV9 and TRBJ2-6, with a weak D call TRBD1 (5 bases). Germline V CDR1 and CDR2: SGDLS, YYNGEE. There are 15 residues in the CDR3. V was pared by 0 bases and J by 3 bases, with 7 bases between. The CDR3 reads CASSVEGVGANVLTF. The CDR3, as DNA: TGTGCCAGCAGCGTAGAAGGGGTTGGGGCCAACGTCCTGACTTTC.

This chain links TRBV7-7 with TRBJ2-3, with a weak D call TRBD1 (5 bases). Trimming shortened V by 2 bases and J by 1 base, and 19 bases separated the two germline ends. Germline values: CDR1 SSHAT, CDR2 FNYEAQ (reference sequence). This CDR3 is built from 18 residues. The CDR3 bases are TGTGCCAGCAGCTTAAGGCCCCTGGGGCAGTGGGGCACAGATACGCAGTATTTT. It yields the protein CASSLRPLGQWGTDTQYF.

The V call is TRBV11-2, the J call TRBJ2-5; 7 nucleotides align to TRBD1. The CDR3 consists of 19 residues. The V segment lost 0 bases and the J segment 0 bases; nucleotides outside the gene matches: 13. The V gene's germline CDR1 is SGHAT and CDR2 FQNNGV. The CDR3 is CASSLDPARRQGDQETQYF. The DNA for the CDR3 is TGTGCCAGCAGCTTAGATCCTGCGCGGAGGCAGGGGGACCAAGAGACCCAGTACTTC.

The V and J genes are TRBV7-8 and TRBJ2-5, with D maybe TRBD1 (5 bases). CDR3 length: 15 residues. The germline V gene encodes CDR1 SGHVS and CDR2 FQNEAQ. The V end was cut by 0 bases, the J end by 3 bases, with 11 bases between. The CDR3 DNA reads as TGTGCCAGCAGCTTAGCAGGGGTGTGGGAAGAGACCCAGTACTTC. Translation: CASSLAGVWEETQYF.

The J gene is TRBJ1-1, the V gene TRBV18, with TRBD1 matching 9 bases. The CDR3 is 15 residues long. J was trimmed by 0 bases and V by 4 bases; bases with no gene match: 3. Germline V gene lookup returns CDR1 KGHSH and CDR2 LQKENI. CDR3 amino acids: CASSQGTGMNTEAFF. The CDR3 DNA is TGTGCCAGCTCACAGGGGACAGGGATGAACACTGAAGCTTTCTTT.

The CDR3 DNA reads TGTGCCAGCAGTTCTTTGGCACATGAGCAGTTCTTC. Amino acids: CASSSLAHEQFF. V is TRBV27 and J is TRBJ2-1; no clear D. CDR1 is MNHEY, CDR2 SMNVEV, per germline (reference sequence). The length of the CDR3 is 12 residues. V was clipped by 4 bases and J by 8 bases, with 9 bases between them.

V is TRBV29-1 and J is TRBJ1-1, with D unresolved. Germline assignment: CDR1 SQVTM and CDR2 ANQGSEA. This CDR3 has 13 amino acids. The V gene lost 4 bases and the J gene lost 4 bases, with 13 bases spanning the gap. CDR3 sequence (DNA): TGCAGCGTTGCGATGTCCCCGGGCACTGAAGCTTTCTTT. Amino acids: CSVAMSPGTEAFF. The full variable domain, with the rest looked up from reference TRBV29-1 and TRBJ1-1, is SAVISQKPSRDICQRGTSLTIQCQVDSQVTMMFWYRQQPGQSLTLIATANQGSEATYESGFVIDKFPISRPNLTFSTLTVSNMSPEDSSIYLCSVAMSPGTEAFFGQGTRLTVV.

This rearrangement joins TRBV5-4 to TRBJ1-5, with 8 bases that match TRBD1. Germline V gives CDR1 SGHNT, CDR2 YYREEE (reference sequence). There are 15 residues in the CDR3. Trimming at V came to 4 bases and at J to 0 bases, leaving 3 bases not matched to a gene. The DNA of the CDR3 is TGTGCCAGCAGCGATGGGACAGGTAGCAATCAGCCCCAGCATTTT. It encodes CASSDGTGSNQPQHF.

The chain couples TRBV19 to TRBJ2-4, with D uncertain. V was shortened by 4 bases and J by 0 bases, with 13 bases between the two germline ends. This CDR3 has 16 residues. The germline CDR1 and CDR2 sequences are LNHDA and SQIVND (reference sequence). CDR3 nucleotide sequence: TGTGCCAGTAGTAACTTGGCCTCTAAAGCCAAAAACATTCAGTACTTC. It yields the protein CASSNLASKAKNIQYF.

The rearrangement uses TRBV6-5 and TRBJ2-7, with D tentatively TRBD1 (5 bases). Germline-derived CDR1 and CDR2 are MNHEY and SVGAGI. The CDR3 loop spans 16 amino acids. V was pared by 0 bases and J by 6 bases, with 18 bases between. CDR3 amino acids: CASSYSPPTATGEQYF. For the CDR3, the DNA is TGTGCCAGCAGTTACTCCCCCCCGACCGCAACAGGCGAGCAGTACTTC.

This clone was observed once. The chain recombines TRBV5-8 with TRBJ1-2; TRBD1 might be the D (5 bases). CDR1 and CDR2 (germline): SGHTS, YDEGEE. The germline V and J ends were trimmed by 0 bases and 0 bases, with 12 bases remaining between them. The length of the CDR3 is 16 residues. CDR3 in amino acids: CASSLEGTIANYGYTF. CDR3 in DNA: TGTGCCAGCAGCTTGGAGGGGACCATAGCTAACTATGGCTACACCTTC.

CDR3 DNA sequence: TGTGCCAGCAGTGACTCGAGGGGGACTAGCACAGATACGCAGTATTTT. Its protein is CASSDSRGTSTDTQYF. The chain carries TRBV6-4 and TRBJ2-3; D possibly uses TRBD1 or TRBD2 (6 bases each). Per germline, CDR1 MRHNA and CDR2 SNTAGT. V lost 0 bases and J 0 bases, leaving 10 bases between the germline ends. The CDR3 totals 16 residues.

The rearrangement links TRBV6-5 to TRBJ1-4; the match to TRBD1 covers 8 bases. V lost 7 bases and J lost 5; bases outside the gene matches: 9. The CDR3 loop spans 15 amino acids. CDR1 is MNHEY and CDR2 is SVGAGI in the germline V gene. The CDR3: CASTATGAANEKLFF. Here the CDR3 DNA reads TGTGCCAGCACCGCGACAGGGGCGGCCAATGAAAAACTGTTTTTT.

The V and J genes are TRBV2 and TRBJ1-2, with D perhaps TRBD1 (5 bases). The germline V gene encodes CDR1 SNHLY and CDR2 FYNNEI. The CDR3 covers 14 residues. V lost 7 bases to trimming and J lost 0 bases, with 12 bases between them. The CDR3 nucleotides are TGTGCCAGCACCCTTAGGGGAGCTAACTATGGCTACACCTTC. Translation: CASTLRGANYGYTF.

This chain uses TRBV5-1 with TRBJ2-2; 10 bases match TRBD1. Trimming took 2 bases from V and 7 from J; bases not matched to a gene: 8. The CDR3 totals 16 residues. The germline gives CDR1 SGHRS, CDR2 YFSETQ. The CDR3 here is CASSFLPGQGNGELFF. CDR3 coding DNA: TGCGCCAGCAGCTTCCTCCCGGGACAGGGGAACGGGGAGCTGTTTTTT. The full variable domain, completed using reference TRBV5-1 and TRBJ2-2, is KAGVTQTPRYLIKTRGQQVTLSCSPISGHRSVSWYQQTPGQGLQFLFEYFSETQRNKGNFPGRFSGRQFSNSRSEMNVSTLELGDSALYLCASSFLPGQGNGELFFGEGSRLTVL.

The CDR3 coding sequence is TGTGCCAGCAGTGGGCGGGGGAGCTCCTATAATTCACCCCTCCACTTT. The encoded protein is CASSGRGSSYNSPLHF. The V call is TRBV2, the J call TRBJ1-6; perhaps TRBD1 as D (5 bases). The germline V and J ends were trimmed by 4 bases and 0 bases, with 10 bases remaining between them. Germline-derived CDR1 and CDR2 are SNHLY and FYNNEI. This CDR3 region has 16 residues.

The V gene is TRBV5-1, the J gene TRBJ1-4; D gene uncertain. This CDR3 comprises 14 residues. Germline V gives CDR1 SGHRS, CDR2 YFSETQ. V shed 0 bases and J shed 7 bases, with 10 bases lying between them. CDR3 loop: CASSLVEGSEKLFF. The CDR3 DNA is TGCGCCAGCAGCTTGGTTGAGGGTAGTGAAAAACTGTTTTTT.

V is TRBV4-1 and J is TRBJ2-5, with 7 nucleotides matching TRBD2. Trimming cost V 3 bases and J 4 bases; bases outside gene matches: 5. Germline V gene sequence: CDR1 MGHRA, CDR2 YSYEKL. CDR3 length: 14 amino acids. The CDR3 DNA is TGCGCCAGCAGCCAGCCGACGGGGGGAGAGACCCAGTACTTC. Amino acids: CASSQPTGGETQYF.

This chain connects TRBV27 to TRBJ2-7, with 7 bases aligning to TRBD1. CDR1 and CDR2 from the germline V gene are MNHEY and SMNVEV (reference sequence). The V segment lost 5 bases and the J segment 2 bases; nucleotides outside the gene matches: 15. The CDR3 totals 17 residues. CDR3 sequence (DNA): TGTGCCAGCAGTCCCAACGACATAGGGACAGCCGCCTACGAGCAGTACTTC. Translated, it gives CASSPNDIGTAAYEQYF.

The chain recombines TRBV10-3 with TRBJ2-7; unclear D gene. The V end was cut by 6 bases, the J end by 5 bases, with 11 bases between. This CDR3 comprises 12 residues. Germline V lookup: CDR1 ENHRY, CDR2 SYGVKD. The CDR3 DNA follows: TGTGCCATCAGGAATGGGTTCAACGAGCAGTACTTC. Translation gives CAIRNGFNEQYF.

The chain couples TRBV27 to TRBJ2-1; 8 nucleotides line up with TRBD2. V was pared by 9 bases and J by 11 bases, with 12 bases of the junction left unmatched. In germline, CDR1 is MNHEY, CDR2 SMNVEV (reference sequence). The length of the CDR3 is 13 residues. DNA of the CDR3: TGTGCCAGGGCTAGCGGGTCCCCCACACAGCAGTTCTTC. This codes for CARASGSPTQQFF.